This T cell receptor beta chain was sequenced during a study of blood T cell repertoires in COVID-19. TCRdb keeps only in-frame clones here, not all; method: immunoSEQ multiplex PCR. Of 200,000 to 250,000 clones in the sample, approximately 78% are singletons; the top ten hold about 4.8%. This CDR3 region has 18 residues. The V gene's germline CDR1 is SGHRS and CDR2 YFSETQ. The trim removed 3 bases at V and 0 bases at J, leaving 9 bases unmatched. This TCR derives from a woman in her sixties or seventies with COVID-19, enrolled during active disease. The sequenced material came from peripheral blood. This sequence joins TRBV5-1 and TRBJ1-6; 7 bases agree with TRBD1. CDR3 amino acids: CASSYWDSLSSYNSPLHF. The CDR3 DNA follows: TGCGCCAGCAGCTACTGGGACAGTCTCAGCTCCTATAATTCACCCCTCCACTTT.